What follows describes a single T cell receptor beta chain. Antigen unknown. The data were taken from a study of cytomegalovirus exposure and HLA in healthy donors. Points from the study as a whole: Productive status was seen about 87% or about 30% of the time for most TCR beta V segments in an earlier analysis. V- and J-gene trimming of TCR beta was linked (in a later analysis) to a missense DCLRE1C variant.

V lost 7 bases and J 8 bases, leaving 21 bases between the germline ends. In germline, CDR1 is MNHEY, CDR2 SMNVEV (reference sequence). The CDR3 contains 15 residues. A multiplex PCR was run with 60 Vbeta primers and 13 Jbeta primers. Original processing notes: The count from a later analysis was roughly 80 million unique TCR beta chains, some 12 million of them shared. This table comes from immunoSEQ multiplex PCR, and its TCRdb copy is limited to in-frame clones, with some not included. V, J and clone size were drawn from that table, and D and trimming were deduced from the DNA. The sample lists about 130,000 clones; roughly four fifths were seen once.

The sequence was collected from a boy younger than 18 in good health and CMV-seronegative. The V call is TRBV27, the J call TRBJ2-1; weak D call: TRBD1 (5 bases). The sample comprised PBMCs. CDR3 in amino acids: CASTLNGAPIDEQFF. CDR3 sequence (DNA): TGTGCCAGCACCCTCAATGGGGCGCCAATCGATGAGCAGTTCTTC.